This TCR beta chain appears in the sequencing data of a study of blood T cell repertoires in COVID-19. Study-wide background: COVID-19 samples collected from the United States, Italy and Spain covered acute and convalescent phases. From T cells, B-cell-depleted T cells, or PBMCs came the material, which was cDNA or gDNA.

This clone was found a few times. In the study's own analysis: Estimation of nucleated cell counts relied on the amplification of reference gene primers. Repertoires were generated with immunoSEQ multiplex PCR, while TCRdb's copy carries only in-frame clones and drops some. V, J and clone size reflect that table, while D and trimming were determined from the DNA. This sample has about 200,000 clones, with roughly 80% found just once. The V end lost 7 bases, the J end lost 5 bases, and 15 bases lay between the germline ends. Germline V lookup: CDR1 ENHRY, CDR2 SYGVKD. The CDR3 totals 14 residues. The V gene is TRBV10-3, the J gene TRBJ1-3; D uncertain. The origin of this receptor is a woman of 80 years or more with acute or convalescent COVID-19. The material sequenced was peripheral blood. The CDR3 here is CAITNGGDRNTIYF. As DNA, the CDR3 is TGTGCCATCACAAACGGCGGGGATCGAAACACCATATATTTT.